This TCR beta chain emerged from a study of regulatory T cells in long-lasting Graves disease (dated by TCRdb to about 2021). Looking at the study overall: In the newly diagnosed Graves' disease group, patients had been taking antithyroid drugs for less than 3 months. Patients with persistent Graves' disease were compared with patients with newly diagnosed Graves' disease using TCR sequencing and RNA sequencing of peripheral blood. The study was registered as a clinical trial and conducted in China. TCR sequencing covered 13 persistent and around 20 newly diagnosed Graves' disease patients, around 33 samples in total.

Paper-wide results and their limitations: Sequencing and analysis were limited to the TCR beta chain. Only peripheral blood was studied, because thyroid tissue, the primary lesion, was inaccessible. A larger number of public clonotypes was shared among persistent patients (under 3,000) than among newly diagnosed patients (roughly 1,000). Compared with newly diagnosed patients, patients with persistent Graves' disease had lower TCR Shannon entropy and fewer highly expanded clones, which suggests clonal expansion. Preferential use of TRBV28, TRBJ1-2 and TRBJ2-5 was observed in persistent disease, whereas TRBV20-1 and TRBJ2-1 were favored in newly diagnosed disease. The authors noted that the small sample size was a limitation that may lower accuracy.

The label giving this sample's time point can be read as: newly diagnosed GD, antithyroid drugs for less than 3 months. For both TCR sequencing and RNA sequencing, RNA was extracted from PBMCs using TRIzol. The diagnosis of Graves' disease was made according to American Thyroid Association guidelines. Patients for the study were recruited at an endocrinology department in Xi'an, China. From each patient, around 9 milliliters of peripheral blood was collected into an EDTA anticoagulant tube. PBMCs were isolated by Ficoll Paque Plus density gradient separation without further T cell sorting. RNA quality was checked with an Agilent 2100 Bioanalyzer and agarose gel, and concentration with a NanoDrop 2000. Library creation used multiplex PCR. Data came from an Illumina HiSeq 4000. To build TCR beta libraries, CDR3 regions were amplified by Arm-PCR using iRepertoire HTBI primers. PCR products were gel purified before sequencing. For the original study's pipeline: Gene usage analysis of CDR3 amino acid clonotypes relied on the roughly 67 TRBV and about 13 TRBJ segments identified across samples. COPE and FqMerger were used to merge filtered high-quality paired reads into contigs. BLAST was used to align contigs to IMGT TRBV, TRBD and TRBJ reference genes, with CDR3 defined following IMGT. Any clonotype with a frequency above 0.1% was classified as a highly expanded clone. Repertoire diversity was measured by Shannon entropy, and V-J evenness by the Gini coefficient. Public clonotypes were defined as clonotypes shared by more than one individual. The public reads were reprocessed in TCRdb via fastp at Q25 and MiXCR, keeping in-frame beta chains. For every CDR3 protein sequence, its rows merge into one entry that carries the most common genes and DNA. The V and J calls shown here were made by TCRdb, not taken from the authors' results. Within this sample are fewer than 650,000 distinct CDR3 sequences, with around 15% of them counted one time only. The ten largest clones capture approximately 18% of the sample.

As regards this clonotype: Its specific antigen is unknown. The input lacks base qualities; no much larger clone sits a single base away.

The CDR3 covers 15 residues, taking in both the cysteine and the phenylalanine. Here the CDR3 DNA is all that survives: 45 bases in frame from base 1. Deletion took 4 bases off V and 5 bases off J, with a span of 16 bases between the germline ends. The germline V gene (reference sequence) supplies CDR1 WNHNN and CDR2 SYGVQD. This sample also appeared in a second study, on T cells in Graves' hyperthyroidism and ophthalmopathy. In that second paper, the authors write: Stable Graves' hyperthyroidism was defined as the absence of progression to ophthalmopathy over 18 months of follow-up. The hyperthyroidism patients were between 18 and 65 years old and newly diagnosed, with a disease duration of less than 2 months. Any patient with an uncontrolled infection, another autoimmune disease, pregnancy or lactation was excluded. Diagnoses were based on clinical symptoms, serum thyroxine and TRAb, thyroid ultrasound and orbital computed tomography. For the first round of RT-PCR on the TCR CDR3, the HTBI primer set was used together with the Qiagen OneStep RT-PCR kit. Most expanded thyroid clonotypes (frequency above 0.001) were also detected in blood, a finding suggesting that blood repertoires may reflect thyroid immune responses. Ophthalmopathy was separated from stable hyperthyroidism by a 13 V-J signature model, with approximately 86% sensitivity and about 81% specificity obtained in cross-validation and 80%/75% obtained in testing. In validation, the model predicted progression to ophthalmopathy a median of approximately 6.6 months before onset, with 70% to 71% sensitivity and 72.22% specificity. TCR V-J signatures able to tell the groups apart were searched for in a discovery cohort of around 95 patients, of whom more than 40 had Graves' ophthalmopathy and roughly 58 had stable Graves' hyperthyroidism. Prospective prediction of ophthalmopathy was tested in an independent validation cohort of under 20 hyperthyroidism patients and 17 patients who later progressed to ophthalmopathy. For training and testing, the 100 patients in the discovery cohort were randomly divided in a 7:3 ratio. In over five Graves' hyperthyroidism patients, the study also compared T-cell repertoires from thyroid tissue with T-cell repertoires from blood. After sampling, hyperthyroidism patients received methimazole starting at 30 mg daily, and ophthalmopathy patients received high-dose intravenous methylprednisolone. Libraries were constructed in a second round of multiplex PCR, after which size selection and purification were carried out. Libraries were sequenced paired-end with 100 bp reads on an Illumina HiSeq2000. SOAPnuke was used to process the raw data, throwing out any read that contained adapters or uncalled bases, had a mean Phred below 15, or lacked an exact constant-primer or identifier match. High-quality paired reads were merged with COPE v1.2.5, and unique nucleotide sequences were defined as clonotypes. MiTCR v1.1 was used to align the clonotypes against IMGT TRBV, TRBD and TRBJ reference segments. Analysis was restricted to V-J combinations with a frequency above 0.0001, which covered 98% to 99.2% of repertoires. A TCS score was defined as the ratio of F50 (clonal expansion) to E x V (chaos), with BLOSUM62-based TCRdist applied between CDR3 peptides within each V-J. Welch's t-statistics and random forest reduced fewer than 600 V-J features to roughly 13, which were used in a naive Bayes classifier (R e1071). Sample size was not statistically predetermined, and blinding of investigators to group allocation was not performed. According to the paper, TCR Vbeta CDR3 sequencing was carried out on 135 peripheral blood samples, which came from under 50 ophthalmopathy, some 73 hyperthyroidism and approximately 17 progressor patients.

The specimen was peripheral blood mononuclear cells (PBMCs), collected at new diagnosis, from a patient treated with antithyroid drugs. The TCR comes from a woman aged 30 to 39 with Graves disease. Donor details come from another sample of the same person, matched by shared clones. The chain joins TRBV10-1 to TRBJ2-3; the D gene assignment is ambiguous. In nucleotides, the sequence is TGCGCCAGCAGTGCCTATTCTCTTTCGGGAGATACGCAGTATTTT. Translation gives CASSAYSLSGDTQYF.